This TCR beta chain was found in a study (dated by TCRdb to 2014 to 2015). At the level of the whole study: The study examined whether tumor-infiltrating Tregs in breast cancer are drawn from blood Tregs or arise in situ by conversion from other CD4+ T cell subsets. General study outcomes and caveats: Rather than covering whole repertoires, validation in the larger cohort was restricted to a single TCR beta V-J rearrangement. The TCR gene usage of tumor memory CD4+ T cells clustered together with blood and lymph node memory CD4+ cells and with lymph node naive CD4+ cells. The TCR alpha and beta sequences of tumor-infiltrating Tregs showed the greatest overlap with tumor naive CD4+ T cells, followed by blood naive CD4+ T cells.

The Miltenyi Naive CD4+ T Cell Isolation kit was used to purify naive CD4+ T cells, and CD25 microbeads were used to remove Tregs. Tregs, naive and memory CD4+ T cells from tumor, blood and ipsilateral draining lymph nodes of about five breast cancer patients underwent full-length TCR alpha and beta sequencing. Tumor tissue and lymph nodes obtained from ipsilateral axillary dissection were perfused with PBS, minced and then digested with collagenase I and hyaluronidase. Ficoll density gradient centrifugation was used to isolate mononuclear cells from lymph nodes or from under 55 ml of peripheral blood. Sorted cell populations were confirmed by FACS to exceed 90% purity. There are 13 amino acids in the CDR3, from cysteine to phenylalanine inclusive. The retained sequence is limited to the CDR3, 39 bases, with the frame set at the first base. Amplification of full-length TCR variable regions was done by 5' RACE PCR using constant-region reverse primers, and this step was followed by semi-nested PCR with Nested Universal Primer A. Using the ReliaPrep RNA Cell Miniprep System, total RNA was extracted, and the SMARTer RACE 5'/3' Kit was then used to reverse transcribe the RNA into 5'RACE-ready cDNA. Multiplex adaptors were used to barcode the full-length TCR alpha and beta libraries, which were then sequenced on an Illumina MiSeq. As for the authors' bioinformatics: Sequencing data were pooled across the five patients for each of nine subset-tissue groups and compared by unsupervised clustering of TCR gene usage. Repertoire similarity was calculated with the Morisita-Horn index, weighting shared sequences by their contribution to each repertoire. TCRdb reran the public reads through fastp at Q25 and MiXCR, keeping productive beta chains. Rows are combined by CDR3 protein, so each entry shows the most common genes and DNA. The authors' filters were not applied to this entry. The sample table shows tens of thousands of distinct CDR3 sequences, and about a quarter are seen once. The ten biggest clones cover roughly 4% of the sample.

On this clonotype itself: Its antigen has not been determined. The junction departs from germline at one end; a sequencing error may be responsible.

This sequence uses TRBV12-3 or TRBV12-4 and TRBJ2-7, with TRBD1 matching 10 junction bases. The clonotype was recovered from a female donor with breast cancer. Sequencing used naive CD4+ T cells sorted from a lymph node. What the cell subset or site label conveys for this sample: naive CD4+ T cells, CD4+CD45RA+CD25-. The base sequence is TGTGCCAGCAGCCACAGACAGGGGGCGACTCTGGACTTC. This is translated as CASSHRQGATLDF.